Each of the 21 T cell receptor beta chains below was sequenced from the same sample in a study of blood T cell repertoires in COVID-19. This table comes from immunoSEQ multiplex PCR, and its TCRdb copy is limited to in-frame clones, with some not included. The sample has about 190,000 clones; approximately 79% are singletons. The sample taken for sequencing was peripheral blood. The origin of the receptors is a man aged 50-59 years who had recovered from COVID-19.

This clone was picked up one time. V usage is TRBV28 and J usage is TRBJ1-1, with TRBD1 as a possible D gene (6 bases). Germline V gene lookup returns CDR1 MDHEN and CDR2 SYDVKM. The V and J ends lost 6 bases and 7 bases respectively, with 12 bases between them. This CDR3 is built from 12 residues. CDR3 loop: CASRLKTGEAFF. In nucleotides, the CDR3 is TGTGCCAGCAGGCTTAAGACAGGTGAAGCTTTCTTT.

V and J are TRBV11-2 and TRBJ2-7, with TRBD2 identical over 10 bases. CDR3 length equals 14 residues. The ends lost 6 bases at V and 4 bases at J; junction bases unmatched: 6. From germline, CDR1 is SGHAT and CDR2 FQNNGV. The DNA for the CDR3 is TGTGCCAGCAGGTTGACTAGCGGGCCGTACGAGCAGTACTTC. Protein product: CASRLTSGPYEQYF.

The chain uses TRBV28 and TRBJ2-2; tentatively, D is TRBD1 (6 bases). The CDR3 length is 16 residues. Between the trimmed V and J ends, which lost 3 bases and 3 bases, there was a span of 14 bases. Germline CDR1 is MDHEN and CDR2 is SYDVKM. CDR3 DNA: TGTGCCAGCAGTTTCGGGCAGGGGTTCGACACCGGGGAGCTGTTTTTT. Protein product: CASSFGQGFDTGELFF. Based on the CDR3 plus reference TRBV28 and TRBJ2-2, the full variable domain is DVKVTQSSRYLVKRTGEKVFLECVQDMDHENMFWYRQDPGLGLRLIYFSYDVKMKEKGDIPEGYSVSREKKERFSLILESASTNQTSMYLCASSFGQGFDTGELFFGEGSRLTVL.

By share, this clone ranks as medium-sized (0.01 to 0.1%). V usage is TRBV7-6 and J usage is TRBJ2-2; TRBD2 agrees at 7 bases. The junction had 1 base not matched to a gene; V was cut back by 0 bases and J by 0 bases. Germline V gene sequence: CDR1 SGHVS, CDR2 FNYEAQ. The CDR3 consists of 16 residues. The chain's CDR3 is CASSLAGGPNTGELFF. CDR3 DNA: TGTGCCAGCAGCTTAGCGGGAGGGCCGAACACCGGGGAGCTGTTTTTT.

The gene calls are TRBV19 and TRBJ2-5; 11 bases map to TRBD2. Germline CDR1 reads LNHDA; CDR2 reads SQIVND (reference sequence). The V gene end was trimmed by 6 bases and the J gene end by 0 bases; junction bases not matched to a gene: 9. This CDR3 region has 17 residues. The CDR3: CASRGGLAEGYQETQYF. The CDR3 nucleotides read TGTGCCAGTAGGGGGGGACTAGCGGAGGGATACCAAGAGACCCAGTACTTC.

V is TRBV19 and J is TRBJ1-1; a weak D match, TRBD1 (6 bases). Trimming took off 3 bases at V and 7 bases at J, with 18 bases between the two ends. The CDR3 totals 15 residues. CDR1 and CDR2 (germline): LNHDA, SQIVND (reference sequence). The CDR3 protein is CASSMWKQGLGEAFF. The DNA of the CDR3 is TGTGCCAGTAGTATGTGGAAACAGGGCTTGGGTGAAGCTTTCTTT.

The rearrangement links TRBV6-2 or TRBV6-3 to TRBJ2-7; D is ambiguous. CDR3 length: 11 amino acids. Germline CDR1 MNHEY, CDR2 SVGEGT. V was trimmed by 0 bases and J by 7 bases, leaving 4 bases between them. The CDR3 is CASSYSREQYF. CDR3 nucleotide sequence: TGTGCCAGCAGTTACTCTCGGGAGCAGTACTTC.

The V gene is TRBV5-1, the J gene TRBJ1-4; a weak D match, TRBD1 (5 bases). Germline CDR1 and CDR2: SGHRS and YFSETQ. The CDR3 is 14 residues long. V was cut by 4 bases and J by 0 bases, with 7 bases left in between. This CDR3 is CASSDRATNEKLFF. CDR3 DNA: TGCGCCAGCAGCGACAGAGCAACTAATGAAAAACTGTTTTTT.

This chain links TRBV5-4 with TRBJ2-6, with 8 bases aligning to TRBD1. Germline CDR1 is SGHNT and CDR2 is YYREEE (reference sequence). CDR3 length equals 16 residues. With 2 bases clipped from V and 2 bases from J, the junction kept 3 bases outside the gene matches. CDR3 loop: CASSLQGDPGANVLTF. CDR3 nucleotide sequence: TGTGCCAGCAGCTTACAGGGGGACCCTGGGGCCAACGTCCTGACTTTC.

This chain connects TRBV14 to TRBJ2-7; D gene unclear. The CDR3 covers 12 residues. Germline CDR1 SGHDN, CDR2 FVKESK. With 1 base removed from V and 6 bases from J, the gap between germline ends came to 7 bases. The CDR3 protein is CASSQGWAEQYF. The CDR3 coding sequence is TGTGCCAGCAGCCAAGGCTGGGCCGAGCAGTACTTC.

The chain links TRBV24-1 to TRBJ2-5; tentative D call: TRBD2 (5 bases). V shed 5 bases and J shed 4 bases, with 13 bases lying between them. The CDR3 covers 14 residues. In germline, CDR1 is KGHDR, CDR2 SFDVKD. The CDR3 nucleotides read TGTGCCACCAGTGGCCAGCTAGCTCCAGAGACCCAGTACTTC. Translation: CATSGQLAPETQYF.

The V call is TRBV9, the J call TRBJ2-2; 10 nucleotides line up with TRBD1. Trimming removed 3 bases from V and 3 bases from J; junction bases left unmatched: 8. In germline, CDR1 is SGDLS, CDR2 YYNGEE. The length of the CDR3 is 17 residues. The CDR3 DNA reads as TGTGCCAGCAGCGCTATTTTAGGGACAGGGGACACCGGGGAGCTGTTTTTT. Encoded protein: CASSAILGTGDTGELFF.

J is TRBJ2-7 and V is TRBV21-1; the D call in the table, TRBD1, was not verified against the DNA. TRBV21-1 is marked as a pseudogene. This CDR3 region has 15 residues. The CDR3 sequence: CASTIYGTGRSEQYF. Written as DNA, the CDR3 is TGTGCCAGCACCATCTATGGGACAGGGAGAAGCGAGCAGTACTTC.

In DNA form, the CDR3 reads TGTGCCAGCAGCGGACGACAGGGAGGGCAGTACTTC. Its translation: CASSGRQGGQYF. The chain uses TRBV7-8 and TRBJ2-7; D is perhaps TRBD1 (7 bases). The CDR3 loop spans 12 amino acids. Between the trimmed V and J ends, which lost 5 bases and 9 bases, there was a span of 14 bases. Germline V lookup: CDR1 SGHVS, CDR2 FQNEAQ.

The chain combines TRBV7-9 with TRBJ1-2; unclear D gene. The CDR3 runs to 10 residues. The germline gives CDR1 SEHNR, CDR2 FQNEAQ (reference sequence). Trimming took off 5 bases at V and 10 bases at J, with 8 bases between the two ends. CDR3 DNA: TGTGCCAGCAGCCCACGACACTACACCTTC. Translated, it gives CASSPRHYTF.

CDR3 nucleotides: TGTGCCAGCCGACCAGGGACAGGGGGCAACACTGAAGCTTTCTTT. Translated: CASRPGTGGNTEAFF. The genes are TRBV6-5 and TRBJ1-1; 12 bases match TRBD1. Trimming cost V 8 bases and J 2 bases; bases outside gene matches: 6. Germline assignment: CDR1 MNHEY and CDR2 SVGAGI. The CDR3 length is 15 residues.

This clone appeared once. The genes are TRBV7-9 and TRBJ1-3; D is unclear. The CDR3 is 15 residues long. Germline assignment: CDR1 SEHNR and CDR2 FQNEAQ (reference sequence). With 4 bases removed from V and 0 bases from J, the gap between germline ends came to 10 bases. CDR3 region: CASSYHFFSGNTIYF. The CDR3 nucleotides are TGTGCCAGCAGCTATCACTTCTTCTCTGGAAACACCATATATTTT.

The chain uses TRBV19 and TRBJ1-2; D uncertain. From germline, CDR1 is LNHDA and CDR2 SQIVND (reference sequence). The CDR3 covers 13 residues. The V end was cut by 3 bases, the J end by 2 bases, with 7 bases between. CDR3 sequence: CASSIGVNYGYTF. The CDR3 DNA reads as TGTGCCAGTAGTATCGGAGTGAACTATGGCTACACCTTC.

This rearrangement joins TRBV2 to TRBJ1-6; a possible D gene is TRBD1 (5 bases). The V gene's germline CDR1 is SNHLY and CDR2 FYNNEI. V lost 5 bases and J 9 bases, leaving 17 bases between the germline ends. The CDR3 is 15 residues long. DNA for the CDR3: TGTGCCAGCAGTCCGACAGTGGTCTTAAGTTCACCCCTCCACTTT. Residues: CASSPTVVLSSPLHF.

This clone appeared a few times. This rearrangement joins TRBV5-5 to TRBJ2-1, with TRBD2 matching over 7 bases. The germline V gene encodes CDR1 SGHKS and CDR2 YYEKEE (reference sequence). J was trimmed by 7 bases and V by 2 bases; bases with no gene match: 0. The CDR3 sequence is 12 residues long. CDR3 sequence reads: CASSFSGNEQFF. The CDR3 nucleotides are TGTGCCAGCAGCTTTAGCGGGAATGAGCAGTTCTTC.

This rearrangement joins TRBV3-1 (or the pseudogene TRBV3-2) to TRBJ2-2; D possibly corresponds to TRBD2 (5 bases). This CDR3 has 15 amino acids. The germline V and J ends were trimmed by 0 bases and 0 bases, with 5 bases remaining between them. Germline-derived CDR1 and CDR2 are LGHDT and YNNKEL (reference sequence). This CDR3 reads CASSQDGANTGELFF. The CDR3 bases are TGTGCCAGCAGCCAAGACGGGGCGAACACCGGGGAGCTGTTTTTT.